This T cell receptor (beta chain) was identified in a study of cytomegalovirus exposure and HLA in healthy donors. The CDR3 is 14 amino acids. V gave up 3 bases and J gave up 4 bases, with 10 bases separating them. CDR1 is KGHSH, CDR2 LQKENI, per germline. Here immunoSEQ multiplex PCR was the method, and the copy in TCRdb shows in-frame clones only, minus some. The sample has about 120,000 clones; around 89% are singletons. Sequenced material: PBMCs. The chain carries TRBV18 and TRBJ1-5; D unresolved. The receptor's source is a woman between 18 and 29 years old in good health and CMV-seropositive. CDR3 nucleotides: TGTGCCAGCTCACCGTCCTCGGGGAATCAGCCCCAGCATTTT. Translating it yields CASSPSSGNQPQHF.